The entry that follows covers one T cell receptor beta chain sequence. The data are from a study of early T cells in non-severe SARS-CoV-2 infection. MiXCR, run by TCRdb on the 5' RACE reads, gives a single entry per CDR3 protein. The table records about 70,000 distinct CDR3 sequences, about 11% of them present only once. Trimming cost V 2 bases and J 8 bases, with 16 bases left between them. The germline V gene encodes CDR1 SGHTA and CDR2 FQGNSA. The CDR3 loop spans 15 amino acids. The source of this sequence is an adult who was a healthcare worker with PCR-confirmed SARS-CoV-2 infection or an uninfected control (not recorded which). The sequenced sample was whole blood. This chain connects TRBV7-2 to TRBJ2-1; weak D call: TRBD2 (7 bases). The CDR3 loop reads CASSLQRGGRDEQFF. The CDR3 DNA sequence: TGTGCCAGCAGCTTACAGAGGGGGGGCCGGGATGAGCAGTTCTTC.